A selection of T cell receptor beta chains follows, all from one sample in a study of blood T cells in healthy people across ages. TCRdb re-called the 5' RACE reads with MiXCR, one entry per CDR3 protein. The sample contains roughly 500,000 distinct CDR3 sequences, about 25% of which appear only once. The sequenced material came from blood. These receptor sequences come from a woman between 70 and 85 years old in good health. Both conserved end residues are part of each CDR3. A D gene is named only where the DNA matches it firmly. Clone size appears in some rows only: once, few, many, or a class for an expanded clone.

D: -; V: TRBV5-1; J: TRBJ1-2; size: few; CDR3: CASSLEPRNYGYTF; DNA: TGCGCCAGCAGCTTGGAGCCGAGGAACTATGGCTACACCTTC
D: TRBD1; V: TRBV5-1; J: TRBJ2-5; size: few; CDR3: CASSGGTGPGETQYF; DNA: TGCGCCAGCAGCGGTGGGACAGGGCCCGGAGAGACCCAGTACTTC
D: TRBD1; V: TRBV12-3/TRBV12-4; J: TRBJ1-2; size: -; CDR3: CASSLGTGRHGYTF; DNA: TGTGCCAGCAGTTTAGGGACAGGGAGGCATGGCTACACCTTC
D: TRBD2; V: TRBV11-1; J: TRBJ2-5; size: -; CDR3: CASSLAIPASLLAGVVIQETQYF; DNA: TGTGCCAGCAGCTTAGCGATCCCTGCTTCCCTACTAGCGGGGGTTGTCATTCAAGAGACCCAGTACTTC
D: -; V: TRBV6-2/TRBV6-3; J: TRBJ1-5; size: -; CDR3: CASSLPAGPNQPQHF; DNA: TGTGCCAGCAGTCTACCGGCAGGACCCAATCAGCCCCAGCATTTT
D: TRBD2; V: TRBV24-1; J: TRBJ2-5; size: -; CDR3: CATSVTSGQETQYF; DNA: TGTGCCACCAGTGTGACTAGCGGACAAGAGACCCAGTACTTC
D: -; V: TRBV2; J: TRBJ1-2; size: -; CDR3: CASSARTGSYGYTF; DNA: TGTGCCAGCAGTGCTCGGACGGGCAGCTATGGCTACACCTTC
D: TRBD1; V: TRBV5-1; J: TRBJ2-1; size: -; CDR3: CASSPGQGANEQFF; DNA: TGCGCCAGCAGCCCGGGACAGGGGGCGAATGAGCAGTTCTTC
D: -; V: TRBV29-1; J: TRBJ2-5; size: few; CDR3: CSVEWGETQYF; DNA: TGCAGCGTTGAGTGGGGGGAGACCCAGTACTTC
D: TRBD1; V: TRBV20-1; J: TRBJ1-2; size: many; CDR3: CSATGTGERGYTF; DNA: TGCAGTGCCACCGGGACAGGGGAACGTGGCTACACCTTC
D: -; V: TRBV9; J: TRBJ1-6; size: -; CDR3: CASSEQRPNSPLHF; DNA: TGTGCCAGCAGCGAACAGAGGCCGAATTCACCCCTCCACTTT
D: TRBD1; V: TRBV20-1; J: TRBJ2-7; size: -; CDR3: CSARALQGSVREQYF; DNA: TGCAGTGCTAGAGCCCTACAGGGGTCAGTTCGCGAGCAGTACTTC
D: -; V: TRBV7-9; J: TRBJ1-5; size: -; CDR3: CASSFGGAEDTQHF; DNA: TGTGCCAGCAGCTTCGGGGGGGCGGAAGATACGCAGCATTTT
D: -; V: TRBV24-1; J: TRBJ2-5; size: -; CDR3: CATSVGETQYF; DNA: TGTGCCACCTCAGTTGGTGAGACCCAGTACTTC
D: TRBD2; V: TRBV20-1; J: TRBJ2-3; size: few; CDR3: CSARVSGGPRTQYF; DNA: TGCAGTGCTAGAGTGAGCGGGGGGCCCCGAACGCAGTATTTT
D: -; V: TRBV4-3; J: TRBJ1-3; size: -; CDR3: CASSQGGGGSGNTIYF; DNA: TGCGCCAGCAGCCAAGGAGGGGGAGGCTCTGGAAACACCATATATTTT
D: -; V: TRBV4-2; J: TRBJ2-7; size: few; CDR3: CASSQGAGRYEQYF; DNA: TGTGCCAGCAGCCAAGGGGCGGGGCGGTACGAGCAGTACTTC
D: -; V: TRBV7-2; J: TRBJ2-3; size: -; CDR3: CASSRGGYATDTQYF; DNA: TGTGCCAGCAGCCGTGGCGGGTATGCCACAGATACGCAGTATTTT
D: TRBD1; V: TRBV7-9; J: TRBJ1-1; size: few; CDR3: CASSPPGTVNTEAFF; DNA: TGTGCCAGCAGCCCCCCCGGGACAGTTAACACTGAAGCTTTCTTT
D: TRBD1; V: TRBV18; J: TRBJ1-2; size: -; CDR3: CASSPTGGEGGYTF; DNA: TGTGCCAGCTCACCCACAGGGGGCGAAGGTGGCTACACCTTC
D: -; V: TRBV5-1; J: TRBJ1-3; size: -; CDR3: CASSLGGDTLRGNTIYF; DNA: TGCGCCAGCAGCTTGGGAGGTGACACGCTGCGAGGAAACACCATATATTTT
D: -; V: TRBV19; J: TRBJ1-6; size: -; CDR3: CASSGGFNSPLHF; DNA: TGTGCCAGTAGTGGAGGGTTTAATTCACCCCTCCACTTT
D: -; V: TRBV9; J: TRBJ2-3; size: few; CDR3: CASTSGTLSADTQYF; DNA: TGTGCCAGCACGTCCGGGACCCTATCGGCGGATACGCAGTATTTT
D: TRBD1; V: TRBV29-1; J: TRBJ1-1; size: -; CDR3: CSAGGEQGSGTEAFF; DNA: TGCAGCGCCGGGGGCGAACAGGGGTCGGGAACTGAAGCTTTCTTT
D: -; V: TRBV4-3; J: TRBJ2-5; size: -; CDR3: CASSQIGRETQYF; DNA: TGCGCCAGCAGCCAGATTGGGAGAGAGACCCAGTACTTC
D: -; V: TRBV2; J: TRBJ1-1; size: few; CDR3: CASYKNTEAFF; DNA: TGTGCCAGCTACAAGAACACTGAAGCTTTCTTT
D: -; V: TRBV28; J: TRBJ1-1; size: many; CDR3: CASSSAVAEAFF; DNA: TGTGCCAGCAGTTCGGCCGTGGCTGAAGCTTTCTTT
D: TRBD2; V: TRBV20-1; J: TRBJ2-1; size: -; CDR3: CSARLLAAPPNEQFF; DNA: TGCAGTGCTAGACTACTAGCGGCACCTCCCAATGAGCAGTTCTTC
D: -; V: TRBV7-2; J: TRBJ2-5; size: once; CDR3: CTSSPFPQETQYF; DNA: TGTACCAGCAGCCCGTTCCCCCAAGAGACCCAGTACTTC
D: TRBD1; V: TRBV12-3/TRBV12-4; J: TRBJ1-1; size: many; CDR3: CASSLGGGDTEAFF; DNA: TGTGCCAGCAGTTTAGGAGGGGGCGACACTGAAGCTTTCTTT
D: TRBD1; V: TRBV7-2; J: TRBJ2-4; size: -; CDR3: CASSTDYGTGGFGIQYF; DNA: TGTGCCAGCAGCACAGACTACGGGACAGGGGGTTTCGGCATTCAGTACTTC
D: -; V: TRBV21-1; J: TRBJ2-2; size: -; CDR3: CASSNLRGDTGELFF; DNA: TGTGCCAGCAGCAACCTGAGGGGCGACACCGGGGAGCTGTTTTTT
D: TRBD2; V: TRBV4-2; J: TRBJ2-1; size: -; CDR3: CASSQAGTINEQLF; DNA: TGTGCCAGCAGCCAGGCCGGGACTATCAATGAGCAGCTCTTC